Listed here are 15 T cell receptor beta chains from one sample, sequenced in a study of vaccination and CD4 T cells after COVID-19. Treatment noted: roughly nine-day PBMC culture with coronavirus spike peptide pools or control peptides (ViraFEST assay). According to the study, CD4+ T cells from the unexposed donor were gathered ahead of the COVID-19 pandemic (2011-2018). Once obtained from cultured CD4+ T cells, the DNA was sequenced using the Oncomine TCR Beta short-read assay. Extraction of genomic DNA was performed on cultured CD4+ T cells. TCRdb reprocessed the PCR reads via MiXCR and lists one record per CDR3 protein. The table records around 10,000 distinct CDR3 sequences, around 26% of them present only once. Their cognate antigens are unknown. The sample comprised CD4+ T cells from blood, cultured in vitro. These TCRs come from a human donor in good health.

This chain uses TRBV9 with TRBJ2-6; D gene uncertain. Germline CDR1 SGDLS, CDR2 YYNGEE. V was pared by 0 bases and J by 0 bases, with 7 bases between. The CDR3 length is 16 residues. The CDR3 nucleotides read TGTGCCAGCAGCGTAGCGTTGTACTCTGGGGCCAACGTCCTGACTTTC. It yields the protein CASSVALYSGANVLTF.

This clonotype was seen a few times. The chain has TRBV4-3 and TRBJ1-1, with TRBD1 as a possible D gene (5 bases). Germline CDR1 and CDR2: LGHNA and YSLEER. The CDR3 is 16 amino acids. V lost 3 bases and J lost 4, with 18 bases in between. CDR3 DNA sequence: TGCGCCAGCAGCCACCGGGACGGACTATTGAGCACTGAAGCTTTCTTT. Translating it yields CASSHRDGLLSTEAFF.

This sequence joins TRBV25-1 and TRBJ1-6; D is uncertain. This CDR3 is built from 13 residues. Germline values: CDR1 MGHDK, CDR2 SYGVNS. Deletions cut 0 bases from V and 7 bases from J, with 4 bases between. The CDR3 DNA sequence: TGTGCCAGCAGTGAATATGGGAATTCACCCCTCCACTTT. Its protein is CASSEYGNSPLHF.

Judged by abundance, this clonotype is medium-sized (0.01 to 0.1%). The V gene is TRBV7-2, the J gene TRBJ1-2; unclear D gene. The CDR3 consists of 15 residues. Germline CDR1 and CDR2: SGHTA and FQGNSA. V lost 0 bases, J lost 4 bases, and 12 bases lay in between. CDR3 loop: CASSLARRSTYGYTF. The DNA of the CDR3 is TGTGCCAGCAGCTTAGCCAGGCGGTCGACCTATGGCTACACCTTC.

The rearrangement joins TRBV11-3 to TRBJ2-1, with 10 bases lining up with TRBD2. V shed 4 bases, J shed 0 bases, and the junction held 6 bases outside the gene matches. CDR3 length equals 17 residues. The germline CDR1 and CDR2 sequences are SGHNT and YENEEA. The CDR3 here is CASSSGSGGSSYNEQFF. CDR3 DNA sequence: TGTGCCAGCAGCTCGGGTAGCGGGGGGTCCTCCTACAATGAGCAGTTCTTC.

In its sample, this clonotype was seen a few times. The chain is built from TRBV12-3 or TRBV12-4 and TRBJ1-1; D uncertain. The CDR3 loop spans 12 amino acids. V was clipped by 4 bases and J by 10 bases, with 13 bases between them. CDR3 sequence reads: CASSSQLLGAFF. CDR3 DNA: TGTGCCAGCAGTTCACAGCTCCTTGGAGCTTTCTTT.

The genes are TRBV7-8 and TRBJ2-7, with 9 bases aligning to TRBD2. The V gene's germline CDR1 is SGHVS and CDR2 FQNEAQ. The CDR3 is 17 amino acids. The V gene end was trimmed by 0 bases and the J gene end by 2 bases; junction bases not matched to a gene: 8. The CDR3 DNA sequence: TGTGCCAGCAGCTTAGCAGTTAGCGGGAGTCAACCCTACGAGCAGTACTTC. Residues: CASSLAVSGSQPYEQYF.

The V and J genes are TRBV4-2 and TRBJ2-1, with 11 bases matching TRBD2. Looked up from germline, CDR1 is LGHNA and CDR2 is YNFKEQ. V gave up 4 bases and J gave up 2 bases; unmatched junction bases: 13. This CDR3 has 19 amino acids. DNA for the CDR3: TGTGCCAGCAGCCTCAGGTTAGTAGCGGGAGGGCCCCCCTACAATGAGCAGTTCTTC. Protein product: CASSLRLVAGGPPYNEQFF.

This chain connects TRBV4-1 to TRBJ1-2; 12 positions agree with TRBD1. The CDR3 length is 16 residues. CDR1 and CDR2 (germline): MGHRA, YSYEKL. The V gene end was trimmed by 3 bases and the J gene end by 5 bases; junction bases not matched to a gene: 7. CDR3 coding DNA: TGCGCCAGCAGCCAGGGACAGGGGGCTTGGGAATATGGCTACACCTTC. Residues: CASSQGQGAWEYGYTF.

This clonotype was counted a few times. CDR3 sequence: CATSRAGTGLEEQYF. In nucleotides, the CDR3 is TGTGCCACCAGCAGAGCCGGGACAGGGCTGGAGGAGCAGTACTTC. The rearrangement joins TRBV15 to TRBJ2-7; TRBD1 aligns across 9 bases. The V gene's germline CDR1 is LNHNV and CDR2 YYDKDF (reference sequence). The CDR3 covers 15 residues. Losses at the gene ends were 1 base for V and 7 bases for J; bases not matched to a gene: 8.

The V gene is TRBV6-2 or TRBV6-3, the J gene TRBJ2-7; 10 nucleotides match TRBD1. Trimming at V came to 6 bases and at J to 5 bases, leaving 7 bases not matched to a gene. The CDR3 extends over 14 amino acids. Per germline, CDR1 MNHEY and CDR2 SVGEGT. In DNA, the CDR3 is TGTGCCAGCAGGCCGGGACAGGGGAACCACGAGCAGTACTTC. Translating gives CASRPGQGNHEQYF.

The sample holds a few counts of this clonotype. V gene TRBV7-8 combines with J gene TRBJ2-3, with D tentatively TRBD1 (5 bases). Germline assignment: CDR1 SGHVS and CDR2 FQNEAQ. V lost 3 bases and J 1 base, leaving 14 bases between the germline ends. CDR3 length: 16 residues. The CDR3 sequence: CASSLPQGFRTDTQYF. CDR3 nucleotides: TGTGCCAGCAGCTTGCCCCAGGGTTTCCGCACAGATACGCAGTATTTT.

This clonotype was recorded once. J is TRBJ2-7 and V is TRBV7-9, with 9 bases matching TRBD1. With V trimmed by 5 bases and J by 6 bases, 14 bases remained unmatched. The CDR3 consists of 16 residues. Germline V lookup: CDR1 SEHNR, CDR2 FQNEAQ (reference sequence). CDR3 loop: CASSGPVRTGAREQYF. DNA for the CDR3: TGTGCCAGCAGCGGCCCCGTGAGGACAGGGGCTCGCGAGCAGTACTTC. Complete variable domain (other parts from reference TRBV7-9 and TRBJ2-7): DTGVSQNPRHKITKRGQNVTFRCDPISEHNRLYWYRQTLGQGPEFLTYFQNEAQLEKSRLLSDRFSAERPKGSFSTLEIQRTEQGDSAMYLCASSGPVRTGAREQYFGPGTRLTVT.

The rearrangement joins TRBV10-3 to TRBJ2-1; 10 nucleotides line up with TRBD2. Per germline, CDR1 ENHRY and CDR2 SYGVKD. The trim removed 5 bases at V and 5 bases at J, leaving 3 bases unmatched. The CDR3 spans 14 residues. The CDR3 here is CAISRTSGDNEQFF. The CDR3 nucleotides read TGTGCCATCAGTCGGACTAGCGGCGACAATGAGCAGTTCTTC.

A few counts support this clonotype. The chain recombines TRBV5-8 with TRBJ2-5, with no clear D. Trimming removed 2 bases from V and 3 bases from J, with 11 bases in between. The CDR3 length is 14 residues. CDR1 is SGHTS and CDR2 is YDEGEE in the germline V gene. CDR3 sequence: CASSLLGLEETQYF. CDR3 nucleotides: TGTGCCAGCAGCTTACTGGGCCTCGAAGAGACCCAGTACTTC.